Presented here are 19 T cell receptor beta chains from one specimen sequenced in a study of T cell responses to AZD1222 COVID-19 vaccine. Generated by immunoSEQ multiplex PCR, the TCRdb table keeps only in-frame clones and is missing some. The sample lists fewer than 200,000 clones, around 90% occurring once. The sequencing here drew on peripheral blood, taken 28 days after the second AZD1222 dose. The origin of the receptors is an adult who received the AZD1222 COVID-19 vaccine.

This chain uses TRBV18 with TRBJ2-5; D may be TRBD2 (7 bases). Germline CDR1 is KGHSH and CDR2 is LQKENI. This CDR3 is 14 amino acids long. V lost 2 bases to trimming and J lost 2 bases, with 9 bases between them. The CDR3 protein is CASSPGGAQETQYF. The CDR3 coding sequence is TGTGCCAGCTCACCAGGGGGGGCTCAAGAGACCCAGTACTTC.

V and J are TRBV6-5 and TRBJ1-6; 7 bases are a match to TRBD1. The CDR3 totals 14 residues. The V segment lost 5 bases and the J segment 5 bases; nucleotides outside the gene matches: 3. Per germline, CDR1 MNHEY and CDR2 SVGAGI. The CDR3 loop reads CASSTGVDNSPLHF. Written as DNA, the CDR3 is TGTGCCAGCAGTACAGGGGTCGATAATTCACCCCTCCACTTT.

This clone has a handful of counts. V gene TRBV19 combines with J gene TRBJ1-5; TRBD1 matches 9 bases. V was clipped by 4 bases and J by 4 bases; unmatched bases: 14. The CDR3 length is 18 residues. The V gene's germline CDR1 is LNHDA and CDR2 SQIVND (reference sequence). The CDR3 is CASSNRDRDITKNQPQHF. In nucleotides, the CDR3 is TGTGCCAGTAGTAACCGGGACAGGGACATCACGAAGAATCAGCCCCAGCATTTT.

This clone was seen only once. The gene calls are TRBV9 and TRBJ2-3; no definite D call. This CDR3 contains 16 residues. From germline, CDR1 is SGDLS and CDR2 YYNGEE. V was shortened by 0 bases and J by 1 base, with 12 bases between the two germline ends. CDR3 residues: CASSVGAGSGTDTQYF. The CDR3 DNA sequence: TGTGCCAGCAGCGTAGGGGCAGGCTCGGGCACAGATACGCAGTATTTT.

The chain recombines TRBV7-9 with TRBJ1-2; D unclear. V was pared by 3 bases and J by 8 bases, with 13 bases between. This CDR3 has 13 amino acids. Germline V gene lookup returns CDR1 SEHNR and CDR2 FQNEAQ (reference sequence). The CDR3 DNA reads as TGTGCCAGCAGCTTGCGGGTAGGCTGGGGCTACACCTTC. As protein: CASSLRVGWGYTF.

The V and J genes are TRBV18 and TRBJ2-5; 7 bases are shared with TRBD1. Germline V gives CDR1 KGHSH, CDR2 LQKENI. The V and J ends lost 6 bases and 4 bases, in that order; junction bases with no gene match: 11. The CDR3 runs to 15 residues. The DNA of the CDR3 is TGTGCCAGCTCCCCGGGACAGAGAGGCGGAGAGACCCAGTACTTC. Its translation: CASSPGQRGGETQYF.

This clone was detected only a few times. V and J are TRBV7-9 and TRBJ2-3; D may be TRBD2 (5 bases). With 1 base removed from V and 10 bases from J, the gap between germline ends came to 12 bases. The CDR3 consists of 13 residues. The germline CDR1 and CDR2 sequences are SEHNR and FQNEAQ (reference sequence). The CDR3 DNA sequence: TGTGCCAGCAGCTTAGAAGACGTAGCGCCGCAGTATTTT. This translates into CASSLEDVAPQYF.

The chain has TRBV29-1 and TRBJ1-2; D is possibly TRBD1 (5 bases). Trimming took 4 bases from V and 7 from J, leaving 13 bases between them. CDR1 SQVTM and CDR2 ANQGSEA come from the germline V gene. CDR3 size: 12 residues. The CDR3 loop reads CSVVWGRRGYTF. Written as DNA, the CDR3 is TGCAGCGTTGTATGGGGCCGGCGTGGCTACACCTTC.

This rearrangement joins TRBV6-5 to TRBJ2-3, with 7 bases identical to TRBD2. The CDR3 covers 14 residues. Germline loops: CDR1 MNHEY, CDR2 SVGAGI. The J segment lost 0 bases and the V segment lost 9 bases, leaving 6 bases of the junction unmatched. CDR3 bases: TGTGCCAGTCAGAGCGGGGTTAGCACAGATACGCAGTATTTT. This encodes CASQSGVSTDTQYF.

This clone was counted a few times. CDR3 in amino acids: CSVMLAVTGELFF. The DNA of the CDR3 is TGCAGCGTTATGCTAGCTGTCACCGGGGAGCTGTTTTTT. The rearrangement joins TRBV29-1 to TRBJ2-2; maybe TRBD2 (5 bases). Germline lookup yields CDR1 SQVTM and CDR2 ANQGSEA. Trimming shortened V by 5 bases and J by 4 bases, and 11 bases separated the two germline ends. This CDR3 region has 13 residues.

CDR3 loop: CASSASYASVNEQFF. CDR3 nucleotide sequence: TGTGCCAGCAGCGCCAGCTACGCCTCAGTGAATGAGCAGTTCTTC. The rearrangement joins TRBV6-5 to TRBJ2-1, with D hard to call. V was clipped by 6 bases and J by 7 bases, with 19 bases between them. The CDR3 length is 15 residues. CDR1 and CDR2 from the germline V gene are MNHEY and SVGAGI.

The chain couples TRBV30 to TRBJ1-6; TRBD1 agrees at 7 bases. J was trimmed by 9 bases and V by 5 bases; bases with no gene match: 7. CDR3 length: 13 amino acids. From germline, CDR1 is GTSNPN and CDR2 SVGIG (reference sequence). CDR3 residues: CAWHRQGSSPLHF. The CDR3 DNA reads TGTGCCTGGCACCGACAGGGAAGTTCACCCCTCCACTTT.

CDR3 coding DNA: TGTGCCAGCAGCTTAGTTAGGGTCGATACGCAGTATTTT. It is translated as CASSLVRVDTQYF. This chain connects TRBV11-2 to TRBJ2-3, with D uncertain. In germline, CDR1 is SGHAT, CDR2 FQNNGV. The CDR3 consists of 13 residues. V lost 1 base and J lost 6, with 8 bases in between.

This chain joins TRBV5-1 and TRBJ1-1, with D unresolved. Trimming pared 4 bases from V and 1 base from J, leaving 8 bases between. Germline V gene lookup returns CDR1 SGHRS and CDR2 YFSETQ. The CDR3 loop spans 13 amino acids. The CDR3 loop is CASSKTANTEAFF. DNA of the CDR3: TGCGCCAGCAGCAAGACGGCGAACACTGAAGCTTTCTTT.

This chain links TRBV6-5 with TRBJ2-5, with TRBD1 identical over 7 bases. Losses at the gene ends were 2 bases for V and 3 bases for J; bases not matched to a gene: 6. From germline, CDR1 is MNHEY and CDR2 SVGAGI. This CDR3 has 15 residues. CDR3 bases: TGTGCCAGCAGTTACGGTAGGGGGCTTGAAGAGACCCAGTACTTC. Amino acids: CASSYGRGLEETQYF.

The CDR3 DNA is TGTGCCAGCAGTTACTCGGCGGAAAATGAGCAGTTCTTC. Its translation: CASSYSAENEQFF. The genes are TRBV6-5 and TRBJ2-1; D not resolved. V was shortened by 0 bases and J by 7 bases, with 7 bases between the two germline ends. CDR1 is MNHEY, CDR2 SVGAGI, per germline. This CDR3 comprises 13 residues.

The genes are TRBV6-5 and TRBJ1-4; no definite D call. V lost 6 bases and J lost 2, with 10 bases in between. Germline V CDR1 and CDR2: MNHEY, SVGAGI. The length of the CDR3 is 14 residues. The CDR3 nucleotides read TGTGCCAGCAGGAGGGCAGGTACTAATGAAAAACTGTTTTTT. It yields the protein CASRRAGTNEKLFF.

This rearrangement joins TRBV11-2 to TRBJ2-2; tentative D call: TRBD2 (6 bases). This CDR3 contains 13 residues. The germline gives CDR1 SGHAT, CDR2 FQNNGV. V lost 0 bases and J lost 8, with 7 bases in between. The CDR3 DNA sequence: TGTGCCAGCAGCTTAGATGGACTAGGGGAGCTGTTTTTT. Its protein product is CASSLDGLGELFF.

The chain carries TRBV25-1 and TRBJ1-2, with D possibly TRBD1 on 5 matching bases. V was pared by 4 bases and J by 2 bases, with 8 bases between. Germline V CDR1 and CDR2: MGHDK, SYGVNS. The CDR3 is made up of 13 amino acids. CDR3 sequence (DNA): TGTGCCAGCAGTGGGGGGGTCAACTATGGCTACACCTTC. Amino acids: CASSGGVNYGYTF.